Below, one T cell receptor beta chain is given with its context. The antigen it recognizes is unknown. No base quality information exists; no much larger clone differs at one position. V and J are truncated by 3 bases and 8 bases respectively, leaving an intervening sequence of 14 bases. The CDR3 sequence holds 14 residues, the cysteine and phenylalanine included. Only CDR3 DNA is held: 42 bases, read in frame from base 1. The germline V gene (reference sequence) yields LNHDA for CDR1 and SQIVND for CDR2. This specimen comes from a study of T cell changes during pregnancy in multiple sclerosis (dated by TCRdb to about 2019). Concerning the study at large: In women with multiple sclerosis, the researchers looked at how the T cell repertoire shifted as pregnancy progressed.

Libraries were constructed by the immunoSEQ multiplex PCR assay. The source is immuneACCESS, and TCRdb retained only in-frame sequences with V and J called. Part of the clones is not carried over; for the studies checked, unresolved V genes explain less than half of this, and the remainder is unexplained. The sample table records tens of thousands of clones; approximately 92% of these occur just once. The ten largest clones represent about 0.99% of the sample. The material was peripheral blood, obtained after pregnancy. This TCR came from a female donor with multiple sclerosis, enrolled in a pregnancy study. The rearrangement joined TRBV19 to TRBJ1-5; D gene: possibly TRBD1, on 5 matching bases. The CDR3 region reads CASSIGGVREPQHF. The DNA sequence is given as TGTGCCAGTAGTATCGGGGGGGTCCGCGAGCCCCAGCATTTT.